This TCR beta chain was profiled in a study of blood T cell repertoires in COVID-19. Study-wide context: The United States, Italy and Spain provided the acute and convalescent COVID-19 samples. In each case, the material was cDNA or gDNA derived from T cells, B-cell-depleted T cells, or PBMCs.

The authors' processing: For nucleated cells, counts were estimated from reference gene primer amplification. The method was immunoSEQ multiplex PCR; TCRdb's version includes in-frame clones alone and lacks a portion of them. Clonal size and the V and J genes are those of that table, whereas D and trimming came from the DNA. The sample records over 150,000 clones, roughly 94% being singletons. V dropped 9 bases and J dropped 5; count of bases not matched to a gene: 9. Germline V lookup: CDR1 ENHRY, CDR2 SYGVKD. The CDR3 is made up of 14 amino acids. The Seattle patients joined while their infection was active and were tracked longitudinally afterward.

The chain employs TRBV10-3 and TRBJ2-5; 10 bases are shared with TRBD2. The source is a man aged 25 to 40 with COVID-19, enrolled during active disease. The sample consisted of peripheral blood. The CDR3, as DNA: TGTGCCATTTCCGGGACTAGCGTAAGCGAGACCCAGTACTTC. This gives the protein CAISGTSVSETQYF.